The 5 T cell receptor beta chains given below trace back to one sample, sequenced in a study of spatial heterogeneity in lung cancer. TCRdb called the 5' RACE reads again in MiXCR, with one record for every CDR3 protein. The data contain just over 70,000 distinct CDR3 sequences, approximately 8.9% of them singletons. Time point reported: blood at routine non-recurrence follow-up after resection. This material consisted of PBMCs, taken at follow-up. The receptors were sampled from a female donor with early-stage non-small cell lung cancer.

This clonotype was picked up many times. The chain combines TRBV12-3 or TRBV12-4 with TRBJ1-6; 8 bases fit TRBD1. This CDR3 is 15 amino acids long. Trimming removed 4 bases from V and 7 bases from J; junction bases left unmatched: 6. The CDR3 reads CASSSGQGGNSPLHF. DNA of the CDR3: TGTGCCAGCAGTTCCGGACAGGGAGGCAATTCACCCCTCCACTTT.

In this sample, this clonotype turned up many times. V is TRBV2 and J is TRBJ1-4; D possibly corresponds to TRBD1 (5 bases). V was clipped by 5 bases and J by 8 bases, with 12 bases between them. In germline, CDR1 is SNHLY, CDR2 FYNNEI. This CDR3 contains 13 residues. The CDR3 spells CASSFREREKLFF. The CDR3 region has the DNA TGTGCCAGCAGTTTCAGGGAAAGAGAAAAACTGTTTTTT.

The chain combines TRBV4-1 with TRBJ2-5, with TRBD2 as a possible D gene (5 bases). Germline CDR1 is MGHRA and CDR2 is YSYEKL. The germline V and J ends were trimmed by 1 base and 1 base, with 10 bases remaining between them. The CDR3 contains 15 residues. CDR3 sequence (DNA): TGCGCCAGCAGCCAAGTTGGGAGATCCCAAGAGACCCAGTACTTC. Protein product: CASSQVGRSQETQYF.

This clonotype is categorized as medium-sized. The J gene is TRBJ1-1, the V gene TRBV7-9; D uncertain. V dropped 1 base and J dropped 5 bases, with 5 bases sitting between them. Germline V lookup: CDR1 SEHNR, CDR2 FQNEAQ (reference sequence). CDR3 size: 12 residues. The CDR3 protein is CASSLGFTEAFF. The CDR3 DNA is TGTGCCAGCAGCTTAGGATTTACTGAAGCTTTCTTT.

This clonotype showed up many times. V and J are TRBV3-1 and TRBJ1-1; D gene uncertain. Germline V CDR1 and CDR2: LGHDT, YNNKEL (reference sequence). V was cut by 3 bases and J by 1 base, with 6 bases left in between. The CDR3 totals 13 residues. This CDR3 reads CASSHGGNTEAFF. The CDR3 coding sequence is TGTGCCAGCAGCCATGGAGGGAACACTGAAGCTTTCTTT.